Shown below are 30 T cell receptor beta chains from a single sample sequenced in a study of CD8+ T cells in alopecia areata. Reverse transcribed after extraction, RNA yielded cDNA as the sequencing template. Using immunoSEQ multiplex PCR, the repertoire was profiled, and TCRdb retains in-frame clones only, with some absent. The sample lists over 85,000 clones, under 70% occurring once. Treatment indicated: oral pan-JAK inhibitor, 5-10 mg twice daily. The sequencing used CD8+ T cells sorted from blood, collected at week 4, from a patient treated with tofacitinib. The receptor set was obtained from a human donor with alopecia areata.

A few counts support this clone. The chain employs TRBV28 and TRBJ2-6, with D unresolved. The CDR3 spans 16 residues. Deletions cut 4 bases from V and 3 bases from J, with 13 bases between. CDR1 and CDR2 from the germline V gene are MDHEN and SYDVKM. The CDR3 DNA reads as TGTGCCAGCAGTTCTCCAGAGATTGGTGGGGCCAACGTCCTGACTTTC. It encodes CASSSPEIGGANVLTF.

The chain has TRBV4-3 and TRBJ1-6, with D perhaps matching TRBD1 (5 bases). The CDR3 has 15 residues. The germline V and J ends were trimmed by 0 bases and 8 bases, with 11 bases remaining between them. The germline V gene has CDR1 LGHNA and CDR2 YSLEER. DNA of the CDR3: TGCGCCAGCAGCCAAGAAAGGGGCTGGGATTCACCCCTCCACTTT. Amino acids: CASSQERGWDSPLHF.

A few counts support this clone. The chain has TRBV7-9 and TRBJ1-1; D is perhaps TRBD1 (5 bases). CDR3 length: 15 amino acids. Trimming left V 4 bases short and J 1 base short, with 13 bases between. CDR1 and CDR2 from the germline V gene are SEHNR and FQNEAQ (reference sequence). This CDR3 is CASSSTDRGNTEAFF. The CDR3 nucleotides read TGTGCCAGCAGCTCCACCGACAGAGGGAACACTGAAGCTTTCTTT.

The chain couples TRBV6-5 to TRBJ1-2; 9 bases agree with TRBD1. This CDR3 is 13 amino acids long. Trimming removed 8 bases from V and 2 bases from J; junction bases left unmatched: 3. CDR1 is MNHEY, CDR2 SVGAGI, per germline. The CDR3 loop is CASGTGRNYGYTF. The CDR3 DNA sequence: TGTGCCAGCGGGACAGGGAGGAACTATGGCTACACCTTC.

The chain is built from TRBV27 and TRBJ2-1; possibly TRBD2 for D (5 bases). Trimming took 7 bases from V and 9 from J, leaving 13 bases between them. Per the germline V gene, CDR1 is MNHEY and CDR2 is SMNVEV (reference sequence). This CDR3 spans 12 amino acids. The CDR3, as DNA: TGTGCCAGCAATGGCCTAGCCGGTGAGCAGTTCTTC. This gives the protein CASNGLAGEQFF.

V is TRBV5-1 and J is TRBJ1-1; no clear D gene. V lost 2 bases and J lost 0, with 5 bases in between. Germline V gene data show CDR1 as SGHRS and CDR2 as YFSETQ. CDR3 size: 13 residues. CDR3 DNA: TGCGCCAGCAGCTTTTCGCTGAACACTGAAGCTTTCTTT. This translates into CASSFSLNTEAFF.

This chain connects TRBV4-3 to TRBJ2-7; 7 positions agree with TRBD2. With V trimmed by 2 bases and J by 2 bases, 12 bases remained unmatched. The V gene's germline CDR1 is LGHNA and CDR2 YSLEER. CDR3 size: 17 residues. CDR3 in amino acids: CASSQFLVRDYPYEQYF. The CDR3 nucleotides are TGCGCCAGCAGCCAATTCCTTGTTCGGGACTACCCCTACGAGCAGTACTTC.

The rearrangement links TRBV7-9 to TRBJ1-1, with D perhaps matching TRBD1 (5 bases). The CDR3 length is 16 residues. Trimming stripped 6 bases from V and 1 base from J, with 18 bases between. Germline-derived CDR1 and CDR2 are SEHNR and FQNEAQ (reference sequence). The CDR3 reads CASSHFGTGGNTEAFF. CDR3 bases: TGTGCCAGCAGTCATTTTGGGACGGGCGGGAACACTGAAGCTTTCTTT.

The J gene is TRBJ1-1, the V gene TRBV5-1, with a possible D match to TRBD1 (5 bases). V gave up 0 bases and J gave up 4 bases, with 13 bases separating them. The CDR3 is made up of 15 amino acids. The germline V gene has CDR1 SGHRS and CDR2 YFSETQ. The CDR3 is CASSLVAGWSTEAFF. The CDR3, as DNA: TGCGCCAGCAGCTTGGTCGCAGGGTGGAGCACTGAAGCTTTCTTT.

The chain joins TRBV7-9 to TRBJ2-5; D is unclear. Looked up from germline, CDR1 is SEHNR and CDR2 is FQNEAQ (reference sequence). V lost 3 bases and J 0 bases, leaving 5 bases between the germline ends. The CDR3 extends over 13 amino acids. The CDR3 spells CASSLSHQETQYF. In DNA form, the CDR3 reads TGTGCCAGCAGCTTGTCTCACCAAGAGACCCAGTACTTC. Full variable domain (rest looked up from reference TRBV7-9 and TRBJ2-5): DTGVSQNPRHKITKRGQNVTFRCDPISEHNRLYWYRQTLGQGPEFLTYFQNEAQLEKSRLLSDRFSAERPKGSFSTLEIQRTEQGDSAMYLCASSLSHQETQYFGPGTRLLVL.

This clone was counted a few times. The chain combines TRBV30 with TRBJ2-3; 10 bases are shared with TRBD1. With V trimmed by 2 bases and J by 4 bases, 6 bases remained unmatched. The CDR3 is made up of 15 amino acids. From germline, CDR1 is GTSNPN and CDR2 SVGIG (reference sequence). This CDR3 reads CAWSQTGGPADTQYF. CDR3 bases: TGTGCCTGGAGTCAGACAGGGGGCCCGGCAGATACGCAGTATTTT.

The CDR3 reads CASSYGSGRSNEQFF. The CDR3 DNA is TGTGCCAGCAGTTATGGGAGCGGGAGGTCAAATGAGCAGTTCTTC. V usage is TRBV7-8 and J usage is TRBJ2-1, with TRBD2 identical over 9 bases. The CDR3 totals 15 residues. CDR1 SGHVS and CDR2 FQNEAQ come from the germline V gene. V lost 6 bases, J lost 7 bases, and 10 bases stayed unmatched. Using reference TRBV7-8 and TRBJ2-1 for the parts outside the CDR3, the full variable domain is GAGVSQSPRYKVAKRGQDVALRCDPISGHVSLFWYQQALGQGPEFLTYFQNEAQLDKSGLPSDRFFAERPEGSVSTLKIQRTQQEDSAVYLCASSYGSGRSNEQFFGPGTRLTVL.

J is TRBJ1-2 and V is TRBV27; the D gene is possibly TRBD1 (5 bases). The CDR3 is made up of 14 amino acids. Looked up from germline, CDR1 is MNHEY and CDR2 is SMNVEV (reference sequence). Deletions cut 2 bases from V and 4 bases from J, with 11 bases between. In DNA form, the CDR3 reads TGTGCCAGCAGTTTAGGGCCAGGGCCCTATGGCTACACCTTC. This sequence encodes CASSLGPGPYGYTF.

This clone was counted a few times. The rearrangement joins TRBV4-3 to TRBJ2-1; 8 nucleotides match TRBD2. The ends lost 4 bases at V and 6 bases at J; junction bases unmatched: 5. Germline loops: CDR1 LGHNA, CDR2 YSLEER. The CDR3 is made up of 14 amino acids. The CDR3 nucleotides read TGCGCCAGCAGCCGGGGAGCGGGAGTCAATGAGCAGTTCTTC. It specifies CASSRGAGVNEQFF.

J is TRBJ1-2 and V is TRBV13; weak D call: TRBD1 (5 bases). V was pared by 11 bases and J by 2 bases, with 9 bases between. There are 11 residues in the CDR3. The germline V gene encodes CDR1 PRHDT and CDR2 FYEKMQ (reference sequence). CDR3 protein: CAVRENYGYTF. In DNA form, the CDR3 reads TGTGCCGTCAGGGAGAACTATGGCTACACCTTC.

The chain joins TRBV5-6 to TRBJ1-4; D gene uncertain. Per germline, CDR1 SGHDT and CDR2 YYEEEE. Deletions cut 4 bases from V and 0 bases from J, with 7 bases between. The CDR3 consists of 14 residues. Here the CDR3 reads CASSESATNEKLFF. In DNA, the CDR3 is TGTGCCAGCAGCGAAAGTGCAACTAATGAAAAACTGTTTTTT. Supplemented by reference TRBV5-6 and TRBJ1-4, the full variable domain reads DAGVTQSPTHLIKTRGQQVTLRCSPKSGHDTVSWYQQALGQGPQFIFQYYEEEERQRGNFPDRFSGHQFPNYSSELNVNALLLGDSALYLCASSESATNEKLFFGSGTQLSVL.

The table lists this clone with a count of one. This CDR3 is CSAAGVGGANVLTF. The CDR3 DNA is TGCAGCGCGGCAGGGGTTGGTGGGGCCAACGTCCTGACTTTC. The rearrangement links TRBV29-1 to TRBJ2-6, with D tentatively TRBD1 (6 bases). Germline V lookup: CDR1 SQVTM, CDR2 ANQGSEA. V lost 7 bases to trimming and J lost 3 bases, with 13 bases between them. The CDR3 totals 14 residues.

The rearrangement joins TRBV9 to TRBJ2-2, with D maybe TRBD2 (6 bases). V shed 7 bases and J shed 1 base, with 11 bases lying between them. The CDR3 runs 14 residues. Germline CDR1 is SGDLS and CDR2 is YYNGEE. The CDR3 loop reads CASEGLMNTGELFF. CDR3 nucleotide sequence: TGTGCCAGCGAGGGACTTATGAACACCGGGGAGCTGTTTTTT.

V is TRBV7-2 and J is TRBJ2-5, with 9 bases that match TRBD2. The V segment lost 5 bases and the J segment 1 base; nucleotides outside the gene matches: 2. Germline-derived CDR1 and CDR2 are SGHTA and FQGNSA. The CDR3 is 14 residues long. CDR3 DNA: TGTGCCAGCAGCCCTAGCGGGGCCCAAGAGACCCAGTACTTC. Translating gives CASSPSGAQETQYF.

The V and J genes are TRBV5-1 and TRBJ1-1; possibly TRBD1 for D (5 bases). This CDR3 is built from 14 residues. V was shortened by 4 bases and J by 0 bases, with 10 bases between the two germline ends. Germline V gives CDR1 SGHRS, CDR2 YFSETQ. Written as DNA, the CDR3 is TGCGCCAGCAGCCCGGGACCCATGAACACTGAAGCTTTCTTT. This sequence encodes CASSPGPMNTEAFF.

This sequence joins TRBV9 and TRBJ2-1, with 9 positions matching TRBD2. Germline CDR1 is SGDLS and CDR2 is YYNGEE. Losses at the gene ends were 1 base for V and 8 bases for J; bases not matched to a gene: 13. CDR3 length: 17 residues. The CDR3 nucleotides are TGTGCCAGCAGCGTAAGTAGTAGGGTAGCGGGAGACGATGAGCAGTTCTTC. Its translation: CASSVSSRVAGDDEQFF. The whole variable domain, remainder taken from reference TRBV9 and TRBJ2-1, is DSGVTQTPKHLITATGQRVTLRCSPRSGDLSVYWYQQSLDQGLQFLIQYYNGEERAKGNILERFSAQQFPDLHSELNLSSLELGDSALYFCASSVSSRVAGDDEQFFGPGTRLTVL.

In its sample, this clone was seen a few times. The chain is built from TRBV29-1 and TRBJ1-2; TRBD1 is a possible D gene (5 bases). The germline V gene encodes CDR1 SQVTM and CDR2 ANQGSEA. Trimming took off 1 base at V and 2 bases at J, with 11 bases between the two ends. This CDR3 is 14 amino acids long. The CDR3 loop reads CSVEGGGHNYGYTF. Written as DNA, the CDR3 is TGCAGCGTTGAAGGTGGGGGTCACAACTATGGCTACACCTTC.

The chain links TRBV30 to TRBJ2-7, with a tentative D call TRBD1 (5 bases). Germline V CDR1 and CDR2: GTSNPN, SVGIG (reference sequence). This CDR3 contains 13 residues. V was cut by 0 bases and J by 10 bases, with 16 bases left in between. CDR3: CAWSVDGLTEQYF. CDR3 bases: TGTGCCTGGAGTGTTGATGGTTTGACAGAACAGTACTTC.

CDR3 protein: CSVDPGTVSMNTEAFF. The CDR3 bases are TGCAGCGTTGACCCTGGGACAGTATCTATGAACACTGAAGCTTTCTTT. The rearrangement links TRBV29-1 to TRBJ1-1; TRBD1 matches at 7 bases. With 3 bases clipped from V and 0 bases from J, the junction kept 10 bases outside the gene matches. The CDR3 has 16 residues. CDR1 and CDR2 (germline): SQVTM, ANQGSEA.

The chain has TRBV7-7 and TRBJ2-5; D remains unclear. Trimming took off 2 bases at V and 3 bases at J, with 13 bases between the two ends. The germline V gene has CDR1 SSHAT and CDR2 FNYEAQ (reference sequence). CDR3 length: 15 amino acids. The CDR3 bases are TGTGCCAGCAGCTTAACCATTGGCTGGGAAGAGACCCAGTACTTC. Amino acid sequence: CASSLTIGWEETQYF.

This chain links TRBV9 with TRBJ1-3; a possible D gene is TRBD1 (6 bases). The germline gives CDR1 SGDLS, CDR2 YYNGEE. There are 16 residues in the CDR3. The V gene lost 0 bases and the J gene lost 1 base, with 11 bases spanning the gap. The CDR3 nucleotides are TGTGCCAGCAGCGTAGACCAGGGGATGTCTGGAAACACCATATATTTT. This encodes CASSVDQGMSGNTIYF.

The rearrangement joins TRBV4-1 to TRBJ1-2; 8 bases fit TRBD1. The germline CDR1 and CDR2 sequences are MGHRA and YSYEKL. With 0 bases clipped from V and 7 bases from J, the junction kept 10 bases outside the gene matches. This CDR3 spans 16 amino acids. CDR3 coding DNA: TGCGCCAGCAGCCAAGACCGAGAACAGGGGGTTTCTGGCTACACCTTC. Its protein product is CASSQDREQGVSGYTF.

This clone was seen only once. The chain employs TRBV25-1 and TRBJ2-5, with D possibly TRBD2 on 5 matching bases. Germline CDR1 reads MGHDK; CDR2 reads SYGVNS. This CDR3 spans 14 amino acids. Trimming stripped 3 bases from V and 0 bases from J, with 8 bases between. The DNA of the CDR3 is TGTGCCAGCAGTGATTCGGGGTACCAAGAGACCCAGTACTTC. Translating gives CASSDSGYQETQYF.

The chain carries TRBV4-1 and TRBJ2-7; 10 nucleotides align to TRBD2. This CDR3 region has 16 residues. Germline-derived CDR1 and CDR2 are MGHRA and YSYEKL. J gave up 5 bases and V 0 bases, and 7 bases lay outside the gene matches. CDR3 region: CASSQEQSGRADEQYF. The CDR3 nucleotides read TGCGCCAGCAGCCAAGAACAAAGCGGGAGGGCCGACGAGCAGTACTTC.

The J gene is TRBJ2-3, the V gene TRBV25-1, with D unclear. This CDR3 region has 13 residues. V was clipped by 3 bases and J by 2 bases, with 6 bases between them. CDR1 and CDR2 (germline): MGHDK, SYGVNS. CDR3 sequence reads: CASSERPTDTQYF. CDR3 bases: TGTGCCAGCAGTGAGAGGCCCACAGATACGCAGTATTTT.